The 27 T cell receptor beta chains given below trace back to one sample, sequenced in a study of human T cells and chemical hapten exposure. Each CDR3 protein is one row after TCRdb ran MiXCR on the 5' RACE reads. Of under 150,000 distinct CDR3 sequences listed, approximately 19% were seen once; the top ten hold approximately 2.6%. The template was total RNA from unfractionated whole blood. These receptors were taken from a human donor in good health.

This sequence joins TRBV4-1 and TRBJ2-3; maybe TRBD2 (6 bases). This CDR3 has 15 residues. V was pared by 1 base and J by 6 bases, with 14 bases between. From germline, CDR1 is MGHRA and CDR2 YSYEKL. The CDR3 DNA is TGCGCCAGCAGCCAAGGACTCGGGGGAAGGGATACGCAGTATTTT. It is translated as CASSQGLGGRDTQYF.

This clonotype has a handful of counts. The chain recombines TRBV12-3 or TRBV12-4 with TRBJ1-5; D not resolved. This CDR3 is 13 amino acids long. Trimming stripped 7 bases from V and 5 bases from J, with 12 bases between. The CDR3 here is CASKGRADQPQHF. CDR3 coding DNA: TGTGCCAGCAAGGGCCGGGCGGATCAGCCCCAGCATTTT.

This clonotype was observed many times. This chain's CDR3 is CASSLLAREGETQYF. The CDR3 DNA sequence: TGTGCCAGCAGCTTACTCGCCCGGGAAGGAGAGACCCAGTACTTC. The V gene is TRBV11-2, the J gene TRBJ2-5, with a possible D match to TRBD2 (5 bases). The CDR3 spans 15 residues. The germline V gene encodes CDR1 SGHAT and CDR2 FQNNGV. V lost 2 bases to trimming and J lost 4 bases, with 14 bases between them.

Only a few counts were recorded for this clonotype. V usage is TRBV20-1 and J usage is TRBJ2-3; 8 bases are shared with TRBD1. Per the germline V gene, CDR1 is DFQATT and CDR2 is SNEGSKA (reference sequence). The J segment lost 3 bases and the V segment lost 6 bases, leaving 8 bases of the junction unmatched. There are 14 residues in the CDR3. The CDR3 spells CSAEPGGPTDTQYF. The CDR3 coding sequence is TGCAGTGCCGAACCAGGGGGCCCGACAGATACGCAGTATTTT.

The V and J genes are TRBV20-1 and TRBJ2-1; D not certain. From germline, CDR1 is DFQATT and CDR2 SNEGSKA (reference sequence). The V end lost 3 bases, the J end lost 2 bases, and 8 bases lay between the germline ends. CDR3 length equals 13 residues. The CDR3 sequence: CSARATTYNEQFF. In DNA, the CDR3 is TGCAGTGCTAGGGCTACTACCTACAATGAGCAGTTCTTC.

This clonotype was seen only a few times. This chain uses TRBV20-1 with TRBJ1-1; D is unresolved. CDR1 and CDR2 from the germline V gene are DFQATT and SNEGSKA (reference sequence). This CDR3 is built from 14 residues. V lost 1 base to trimming and J lost 4 bases, with 13 bases between them. The CDR3: CSARAPGPATEAFF. The CDR3, as DNA: TGCAGTGCTAGAGCCCCCGGGCCGGCCACTGAAGCTTTCTTT.

The chain links TRBV29-1 to TRBJ2-1; 9 bases align to TRBD2. The germline V gene encodes CDR1 SQVTM and CDR2 ANQGSEA. The CDR3 is made up of 15 amino acids. The V and J ends lost 7 bases and 5 bases, in that order; junction bases with no gene match: 12. The CDR3 region has the DNA TGCAGCGCTGGTCAGGGAGCGGGAGGACACAATGAGCAGTTCTTC. Translated: CSAGQGAGGHNEQFF.

This clonotype was picked up a small number of times. The rearrangement joins TRBV7-9 to TRBJ1-2; 7 nucleotides align to TRBD1. CDR1 and CDR2 (germline): SEHNR, FQNEAQ (reference sequence). V shed 5 bases and J 7 bases; nucleotides not matched to a gene: 4. The CDR3 extends over 12 amino acids. The DNA for the CDR3 is TGTGCCAGCAGCCGTGACAGGGCTGGCTACACCTTC. Protein: CASSRDRAGYTF. Full variable domain (rest looked up from reference TRBV7-9 and TRBJ1-2): DTGVSQNPRHKITKRGQNVTFRCDPISEHNRLYWYRQTLGQGPEFLTYFQNEAQLEKSRLLSDRFSAERPKGSFSTLEIQRTEQGDSAMYLCASSRDRAGYTFGSGTRLTVV.

The V gene is TRBV11-2, the J gene TRBJ1-1; tentatively, D is TRBD1 (5 bases). V was clipped by 2 bases and J by 1 base, with 14 bases between them. The CDR3 spans 16 residues. CDR1 is SGHAT and CDR2 is FQNNGV in the germline V gene. For the CDR3, the DNA is TGTGCCAGCAGCTTAATGGGCGGGACCCCGAACACTGAAGCTTTCTTT. This translates into CASSLMGGTPNTEAFF.

This clonotype came up a few times. The chain combines TRBV18 with TRBJ2-7, with D unclear. Per the germline V gene, CDR1 is KGHSH and CDR2 is LQKENI. This CDR3 is 12 amino acids long. Deletions cut 3 bases from V and 7 bases from J, with 10 bases between. The CDR3 coding sequence is TGTGCCAGCTCACCGACTTTAGGGGAGCAGTACTTC. It yields the protein CASSPTLGEQYF.

The genes are TRBV3-1 and TRBJ1-2; tentatively, D is TRBD1 (5 bases). Germline loops: CDR1 LGHDT, CDR2 YNNKEL (reference sequence). This CDR3 comprises 14 residues. V was trimmed by 4 bases and J by 8 bases, leaving 17 bases between them. In nucleotides, the CDR3 is TGTGCCAGCAGCCCGGCGGCAGGGCTCGGGGGCTACACCTTC. It is translated as CASSPAAGLGGYTF.

This clonotype was found a few times. V is TRBV30 and J is TRBJ2-3, with 9 bases fitting TRBD1. There are 14 residues in the CDR3. The V segment lost 2 bases and the J segment 9 bases; nucleotides outside the gene matches: 9. CDR1 GTSNPN and CDR2 SVGIG come from the germline V gene (reference sequence). CDR3: CAWSRDRVKETQYF. The CDR3 region has the DNA TGTGCCTGGAGTAGGGACAGGGTTAAGGAGACGCAGTATTTT.

J is TRBJ2-3 and V is TRBV19; D gene uncertain. The CDR3 contains 13 residues. Trimming stripped 6 bases from V and 4 bases from J, with 11 bases between. The germline gives CDR1 LNHDA, CDR2 SQIVND (reference sequence). The CDR3 sequence: CASSPPFADTQYF. CDR3 DNA sequence: TGTGCCAGTAGCCCTCCCTTTGCAGATACGCAGTATTTT.

The rearrangement joins TRBV5-4 to TRBJ2-3, with D possibly being TRBD2 (6 bases). The length of the CDR3 is 16 residues. V lost 0 bases, J lost 4 bases, and 15 bases lay in between. Germline V lookup: CDR1 SGHNT, CDR2 YYREEE (reference sequence). The CDR3 region is CASSLVGGRVADTQYF. CDR3 DNA sequence: TGTGCCAGCAGCTTGGTCGGGGGACGAGTTGCAGATACGCAGTATTTT.

This clonotype was observed a few times. The chain is built from TRBV28 and TRBJ1-2, with a possible D match to TRBD1 (5 bases). Trimming stripped 5 bases from V and 6 bases from J, with 19 bases between. The CDR3 is made up of 15 amino acids. Germline V gene sequence: CDR1 MDHEN, CDR2 SYDVKM. Here the CDR3 reads CASSTLPRGANGYTF. The CDR3, as DNA: TGTGCCAGCAGTACCCTCCCCCGAGGGGCGAATGGCTACACCTTC.

This chain uses TRBV29-1 with TRBJ1-5, with a possible D match to TRBD1 (5 bases). CDR3 length: 14 residues. Trimming took off 6 bases at V and 5 bases at J, with 17 bases between the two ends. Germline V gene data show CDR1 as SQVTM and CDR2 as ANQGSEA. The CDR3 spells CSVGAGNPYQPQHF. CDR3 DNA: TGCAGCGTAGGCGCAGGGAACCCATATCAGCCCCAGCATTTT.

This clonotype occurred a few times. The chain employs TRBV28 and TRBJ1-5, with 9 positions matching TRBD1. CDR1 and CDR2 from the germline V gene are MDHEN and SYDVKM. The CDR3 extends over 14 amino acids. The V segment lost 7 bases and the J segment 7 bases; nucleotides outside the gene matches: 8. The CDR3 here is CASTSPQGAQPQHF. For the CDR3, the DNA is TGTGCCAGCACCTCACCACAGGGGGCACAGCCCCAGCATTTT. Based on the CDR3 plus reference TRBV28 and TRBJ1-5, the full variable domain is DVKVTQSSRYLVKRTGEKVFLECVQDMDHENMFWYRQDPGLGLRLIYFSYDVKMKEKGDIPEGYSVSREKKERFSLILESASTNQTSMYLCASTSPQGAQPQHFGDGTRLSIL.

J is TRBJ2-5 and V is TRBV13; D not resolved. Germline CDR1 and CDR2: PRHDT and FYEKMQ (reference sequence). V was pared by 6 bases and J by 3 bases, with 8 bases between. The CDR3 covers 12 residues. CDR3 sequence (DNA): TGTGCCAGCAGAGGACGGGAAGAGACCCAGTACTTC. Encoded protein: CASRGREETQYF.

The chain employs TRBV6-6 and TRBJ2-1; D is possibly TRBD2 (5 bases). CDR3 length: 15 amino acids. CDR1 is MNHNY and CDR2 is SVGAGI in the germline V gene (reference sequence). V lost 6 bases and J lost 6, with 18 bases in between. CDR3 coding DNA: TGTGCCAGCAGCTACGGCAATACTAGATCCAATGAGCAGTTCTTC. Translated, it gives CASSYGNTRSNEQFF.

This clonotype occurred a few times. DNA of the CDR3: TGTGCCAGCAGCTTAGTCCCACGAGGGGACACAGATACGCAGTATTTT. Protein: CASSLVPRGDTDTQYF. This rearrangement joins TRBV7-8 to TRBJ2-3; D might be TRBD1 or TRBD2, each matching 5 bases. Deletions cut 1 base from V and 2 bases from J, with 13 bases between. CDR1 SGHVS and CDR2 FQNEAQ come from the germline V gene. The length of the CDR3 is 16 residues.

The V and J genes are TRBV7-9 and TRBJ2-7; 12 positions agree with TRBD1. The CDR3 runs 17 residues. Germline V gives CDR1 SEHNR, CDR2 FQNEAQ (reference sequence). V trimming: 4 bases; J trimming: 6 bases; junction bases outside the gene matches: 13. This CDR3 reads CASSSPGTGGPRGEQYF. The CDR3 bases are TGTGCCAGCAGCTCACCCGGGACAGGGGGCCCTCGGGGCGAGCAGTACTTC.

The sample holds a few counts of this clonotype. The CDR3: CATSPSQPTKTQYF. CDR3 coding DNA: TGTGCCACCAGTCCGTCCCAGCCTACGAAGACCCAGTACTTC. V usage is TRBV24-1 and J usage is TRBJ2-5; D is uncertain. Germline V gives CDR1 KGHDR, CDR2 SFDVKD. This CDR3 is built from 14 residues. The V end was cut by 6 bases, the J end by 6 bases, with 16 bases between.

V is TRBV28 and J is TRBJ2-7; D is perhaps TRBD1 or TRBD2 (6 bases each). The CDR3 is 14 amino acids. Germline values: CDR1 MDHEN, CDR2 SYDVKM. The V end lost 3 bases, the J end lost 7 bases, and 16 bases lay between the germline ends. CDR3 nucleotides: TGTGCCAGCAGTTTCCCCGGAACAGGGAGGGAGCAGTACTTC. Its protein product is CASSFPGTGREQYF.

This clonotype turned up a few times. This sequence joins TRBV7-9 and TRBJ2-7; 9 bases match TRBD1. The CDR3 length is 13 residues. Germline CDR1 SEHNR, CDR2 FQNEAQ (reference sequence). Trimming at V came to 10 bases and at J to 6 bases, leaving 10 bases not matched to a gene. In DNA, the CDR3 is TGTGCCACCCCGGGACAGGGATTTGGCGAGCAGTACTTC. Amino acid sequence: CATPGQGFGEQYF. Together with reference TRBV7-9 and TRBJ2-7, the CDR3 gives the full variable domain: DTGVSQNPRHKITKRGQNVTFRCDPISEHNRLYWYRQTLGQGPEFLTYFQNEAQLEKSRLLSDRFSAERPKGSFSTLEIQRTEQGDSAMYLCATPGQGFGEQYFGPGTRLTVT.

This chain uses TRBV10-3 with TRBJ2-7, with D maybe TRBD2 (7 bases). CDR3 size: 19 residues. The V gene's germline CDR1 is ENHRY and CDR2 SYGVKD. V gave up 2 bases and J gave up 2 bases, with 25 bases separating them. The CDR3 DNA reads as TGTGCCATCAGTGAGGTTGGGGGGGGGCGCATCCCCAAACCCTACGAGCAGTACTTC. This sequence encodes CAISEVGGGRIPKPYEQYF.

This CDR3 is CSVDRGRSGELFF. The CDR3 bases are TGCAGCGTTGACCGGGGGCGATCCGGGGAGCTGTTTTTT. The V and J genes are TRBV29-1 and TRBJ2-2; perhaps D is TRBD1 or TRBD2 (6 bases each). This CDR3 contains 13 residues. The germline CDR1 and CDR2 sequences are SQVTM and ANQGSEA. The V gene lost 3 bases and the J gene lost 6 bases, with 11 bases spanning the gap.

There are a few counts of this clonotype. The chain recombines TRBV6-2 or TRBV6-3 with TRBJ2-2, with D unresolved. This CDR3 is 14 amino acids long. The germline V and J ends were trimmed by 8 bases and 4 bases, with 14 bases remaining between them. Germline CDR1 MNHEY, CDR2 SVGEGT. CDR3 loop: CASGLPDITGELFF. For the CDR3, the DNA is TGTGCCAGCGGCCTCCCGGATATCACCGGGGAGCTGTTTTTT.